Following are 16 T cell receptor beta chains from one sample sequenced in a study of CD8+ T cells in alopecia areata. Once RNA had been extracted, it was reverse transcribed into cDNA to act as the sequencing template. The method was immunoSEQ multiplex PCR; TCRdb's version includes in-frame clones alone and lacks a portion of them. The sample shows a few hundred thousand clones, roughly 66% of them seen only once. Treatment of the sample: oral pan-JAK inhibitor, 5-10 mg twice daily. The sequenced sample was CD4+ T cells sorted from blood, obtained around week 46, from a patient treated with tofacitinib. The receptors derive from a human donor with alopecia areata.

The chain links TRBV27 to TRBJ1-6; D unclear. Looked up from germline, CDR1 is MNHEY and CDR2 is SMNVEV (reference sequence). Deletions cut 4 bases from V and 7 bases from J, with 11 bases between. The CDR3 extends over 14 amino acids. CDR3 residues: CASSYRAFNSPLHF. The DNA for the CDR3 is TGTGCCAGCAGTTACCGGGCTTTCAATTCACCCCTCCACTTT.

This clone was observed once. The chain carries TRBV14 and TRBJ2-7, with TRBD1 matching 8 bases. This CDR3 is 16 amino acids long. Trimming removed 4 bases from V and 2 bases from J; junction bases left unmatched: 10. Germline V gene lookup returns CDR1 SGHDN and CDR2 FVKESK. The chain's CDR3 is CASSPIGTGWTYEQYF. In DNA form, the CDR3 reads TGTGCCAGCAGCCCCATTGGGACAGGATGGACCTACGAGCAGTACTTC.

V gene TRBV30 combines with J gene TRBJ1-2; D call uncertain. CDR1 and CDR2 (germline): GTSNPN, SVGIG (reference sequence). The CDR3 spans 11 residues. With 1 base removed from V and 8 bases from J, the gap between germline ends came to 8 bases. CDR3 DNA: TGTGCCTGGAGTGCGGGTCAGGGCTACACCTTC. It encodes CAWSAGQGYTF.

This clone was counted a few times. This sample includes further DNA sequences coding for the same CDR3. The V gene is TRBV7-2, the J gene TRBJ2-7, with TRBD1 matching 7 bases. V lost 5 bases, J lost 6 bases, and 7 bases stayed unmatched. The CDR3 totals 13 residues. CDR1 and CDR2 (germline): SGHTA, FQGNSA. This CDR3 reads CASSSYRGGEQYF. DNA of the CDR3: TGTGCCAGCAGCAGCTACAGGGGCGGCGAGCAGTACTTC.

In its sample, this clone was seen a few times. This chain uses TRBV7-2 with TRBJ2-3; TRBD1 matches 11 bases. V lost 2 bases, J lost 5 bases, and 9 bases stayed unmatched. This CDR3 contains 17 residues. Germline V lookup: CDR1 SGHTA, CDR2 FQGNSA. The CDR3 coding sequence is TGTGCCAGCAGCTTACGGTTGGGGGGACAGGGGGTAGATACGCAGTATTTT. Translation gives CASSLRLGGQGVDTQYF.

The V and J genes are TRBV10-3 and TRBJ2-3, with D maybe TRBD2 (7 bases). CDR3 length: 15 amino acids. Trimming shortened V by 3 bases and J by 1 base, and 11 bases separated the two germline ends. Germline assignment: CDR1 ENHRY and CDR2 SYGVKD. The CDR3 coding sequence is TGTGCCATCAGTGACCCGCGGGGGCGCACAGATACGCAGTATTTT. Protein: CAISDPRGRTDTQYF.

This sequence joins TRBV30 and TRBJ1-6; D perhaps matches TRBD1 (5 bases). The ends were cut back, 2 bases at V and 7 bases at J, with 12 bases in the middle. The germline CDR1 and CDR2 sequences are GTSNPN and SVGIG (reference sequence). This CDR3 is 14 amino acids long. This CDR3 reads CAWSLGTGNSPLHF. CDR3 coding DNA: TGTGCCTGGAGTCTTGGGACCGGCAATTCACCCCTCCACTTT. Full variable domain (rest looked up from reference TRBV30 and TRBJ1-6): SQTIHQWPATLVQPVGSPLSLECTVEGTSNPNLYWYRQAAGRGLQLLFYSVGIGQISSEVPQNLSASRPQDRQFILSSKKLLLSDSGFYLCAWSLGTGNSPLHFGNGTRLTVT.

This clone was seen more than once but under ten times. V usage is TRBV11-2 and J usage is TRBJ2-1; 15 bases map to TRBD2. The V segment lost 7 bases and the J segment 7 bases; nucleotides outside the gene matches: 8. Looked up from germline, CDR1 is SGHAT and CDR2 is FQNNGV. This CDR3 comprises 16 residues. The CDR3 nucleotides are TGTGCCAGCACCTGGACTAGCGGGGGGGCTGGAAATGAGCAGTTCTTC. Its translation is CASTWTSGGAGNEQFF.

V usage is TRBV7-2 and J usage is TRBJ1-2, with D possibly matching TRBD1 (6 bases). The germline V gene has CDR1 SGHTA and CDR2 FQGNSA. The CDR3 contains 14 residues. V shed 1 base and J shed 2 bases, with 8 bases lying between them. The DNA for the CDR3 is TGTGCCAGCAGCTTAGGGCAGGGGAACTATGGCTACACCTTC. Translating it yields CASSLGQGNYGYTF.

The chain combines TRBV4-1 with TRBJ1-2; D is ambiguous. This CDR3 has 12 amino acids. Trimming took 1 base from V and 4 from J, leaving 4 bases between them. CDR1 is MGHRA and CDR2 is YSYEKL in the germline V gene. The CDR3 DNA reads as TGCGCCAGCAGCCAAGGACTCTATGGCTACACCTTC. Its protein product is CASSQGLYGYTF.

The chain carries TRBV15 and TRBJ2-3; tentatively, D is TRBD2 (5 bases). The V end was cut by 2 bases, the J end by 4 bases, with 10 bases between. From germline, CDR1 is LNHNV and CDR2 YYDKDF (reference sequence). The CDR3 extends over 14 amino acids. CDR3 coding DNA: TGTGCCACCAGCAGATTAGAGGGAGCAGATACGCAGTATTTT. Its translation is CATSRLEGADTQYF.

This clone was observed a single time. V gene TRBV15 combines with J gene TRBJ1-4; D is undetermined. The CDR3 totals 13 residues. CDR1 and CDR2 (germline): LNHNV, YYDKDF (reference sequence). Trimming pared 4 bases from V and 5 bases from J, leaving 8 bases between. The CDR3 DNA is TGTGCCACCAGCATTGGGCTCAATGAAAAACTGTTTTTT. As protein: CATSIGLNEKLFF.

The chain has TRBV2 and TRBJ2-7; 12 nucleotides align to TRBD2. Trimming removed 4 bases from V and 6 bases from J; junction bases left unmatched: 1. CDR3 size: 13 residues. CDR1 SNHLY and CDR2 FYNNEI come from the germline V gene. CDR3 nucleotide sequence: TGTGCCAGCAGTGCACTAGCGGGGGGCGAGCAGTACTTC. It encodes CASSALAGGEQYF.

The chain carries TRBV20-1 and TRBJ1-2; the D is unclear. Trimming stripped 5 bases from V and 5 bases from J, with 6 bases between. Germline CDR1 is DFQATT and CDR2 is SNEGSKA (reference sequence). The CDR3 contains 10 residues. This CDR3 reads CSAAAYGYTF. In DNA, the CDR3 is TGCAGTGCTGCGGCTTATGGCTACACCTTC.

This clone showed up just once. This sequence joins TRBV30 and TRBJ1-3; D call uncertain. The CDR3 runs to 15 residues. Germline V gene sequence: CDR1 GTSNPN, CDR2 SVGIG (reference sequence). Trimming removed 3 bases at V and 0 bases at J, with 12 bases between. CDR3 sequence (DNA): TGTGCCTGGAGCTGGCCCAGCTACTCTGGAAACACCATATATTTT. Protein: CAWSWPSYSGNTIYF.

V and J are TRBV25-1 and TRBJ1-1; D is ambiguous. Germline V gene lookup returns CDR1 MGHDK and CDR2 SYGVNS. This CDR3 is built from 13 residues. The V and J ends lost 8 bases and 8 bases respectively, with 18 bases between them. The CDR3 sequence is CASSGNRVSEAFF. The CDR3 coding sequence is TGTGCCAGCTCCGGGAATAGAGTCTCAGAAGCTTTCTTT. Full variable domain (missing parts from reference TRBV25-1 and TRBJ1-1): EADIYQTPRYLVIGTGKKITLECSQTMGHDKMYWYQQDPGMELHLIHYSYGVNSTEKGDLSSESTVSRIRTEHFPLTLESARPSHTSQYLCASSGNRVSEAFFGQGTRLTVV.